These 8 T cell receptor beta chains were all obtained from the same sample, sequenced in a study of T cells in Graves' hyperthyroidism and ophthalmopathy. The source material, RNA transcripts, was used to amplify TCR beta CDR3 regions. The HTBI primer set drove a first-round RT-PCR of the TCR CDR3. TCRdb re-called the multiplex PCR reads with MiXCR, one entry per CDR3 protein. The sample holds about 400,000 distinct CDR3 sequences, about 15% seen once. The source material was blood. These receptors came from a woman younger than 45 with Graves' hyperthyroidism.

This clonotype was observed at least ten times. The chain recombines TRBV5-5 with TRBJ1-1, with TRBD1 as a possible D gene (6 bases). Trimming removed 4 bases from V and 4 bases from J, with 14 bases in between. The CDR3 has 14 residues. Germline CDR1 reads SGHKS; CDR2 reads YYEKEE (reference sequence). In DNA, the CDR3 is TGTGCCAGCAGCGGGGGCCTGGTGGGCACTGAAGCTTTCTTT. The encoded protein is CASSGGLVGTEAFF.

The rearrangement uses TRBV10-3 and TRBJ1-1; the D is unclear. The CDR3 is 13 residues long. V shed 4 bases and J shed 2 bases, with 8 bases lying between them. The V gene's germline CDR1 is ENHRY and CDR2 SYGVKD. The CDR3 sequence is CAISVGGNTEAFF. CDR3 DNA sequence: TGTGCCATCAGTGTAGGCGGAAACACTGAAGCTTTCTTT.

This clonotype came up many times. The genes are TRBV27 and TRBJ1-1; TRBD1 matches at 11 bases. CDR1 is MNHEY, CDR2 SMNVEV, per germline (reference sequence). The CDR3 contains 16 residues. The V segment lost 2 bases and the J segment 5 bases; nucleotides outside the gene matches: 7. The DNA for the CDR3 is TGTGCCAGCAGTTTAATCTCCGGGACAGGGGGAACTGAAGCTTTCTTT. Protein: CASSLISGTGGTEAFF.

This clonotype was picked up many times. V gene TRBV30 combines with J gene TRBJ2-2; TRBD2 is a possible D gene (6 bases). The CDR3 has 16 amino acids. CDR1 is GTSNPN and CDR2 is SVGIG in the germline V gene (reference sequence). Trimming took off 3 bases at V and 4 bases at J, with 18 bases between the two ends. This CDR3 reads CAWRPQGRDGTGELFF. In nucleotides, the CDR3 is TGTGCCTGGAGGCCTCAAGGGCGGGACGGCACCGGGGAGCTGTTTTTT.

This clonotype was observed a handful of times. This chain links TRBV5-1 with TRBJ2-5; no firm D call. CDR1 and CDR2 (germline): SGHRS, YFSETQ. Trimming took 1 base from V and 1 from J, leaving 11 bases between them. The CDR3 contains 15 residues. The CDR3 is CASSLSGLRQETQYF. In nucleotides, the CDR3 is TGCGCCAGCAGCTTGTCCGGCCTCCGCCAAGAGACCCAGTACTTC.

As concerns this clonotype: A much larger clone lies one base from this, so it may be a read error. V usage is TRBV29-1 and J usage is TRBJ2-1, with D possibly being TRBD2 (6 bases). There are 13 residues in the CDR3. Trimming took 6 bases from V and 4 from J, leaving 13 bases between them. Germline CDR1 reads SQVTM; CDR2 reads ANQGSEA. CDR3 sequence (DNA): TGCAGCGTGGCGTCTAGCGCTTACAATGAGCAGTTCTTC. Amino acid sequence: CSVASSAYNEQFF.

This clonotype was detected many times. The J gene is TRBJ2-1, the V gene TRBV15, with 10 bases that match TRBD1. The CDR3 is 13 residues long. The junction had 7 bases not matched to a gene; V was cut back by 9 bases and J by 8 bases. Per germline, CDR1 LNHNV and CDR2 YYDKDF (reference sequence). CDR3 amino acids: CATGGTGVHEQFF. CDR3 DNA sequence: TGTGCCACGGGAGGGACAGGGGTCCATGAGCAGTTCTTC.

This clonotype was detected many times. This chain connects TRBV20-1 to TRBJ2-1; D ambiguous. V was clipped by 3 bases and J by 6 bases, with 3 bases between them. In germline, CDR1 is DFQATT, CDR2 SNEGSKA (reference sequence). This CDR3 comprises 10 residues. DNA for the CDR3: TGCAGTGCTAGCATCAATGAGCAGTTCTTC. Amino acids: CSASINEQFF.